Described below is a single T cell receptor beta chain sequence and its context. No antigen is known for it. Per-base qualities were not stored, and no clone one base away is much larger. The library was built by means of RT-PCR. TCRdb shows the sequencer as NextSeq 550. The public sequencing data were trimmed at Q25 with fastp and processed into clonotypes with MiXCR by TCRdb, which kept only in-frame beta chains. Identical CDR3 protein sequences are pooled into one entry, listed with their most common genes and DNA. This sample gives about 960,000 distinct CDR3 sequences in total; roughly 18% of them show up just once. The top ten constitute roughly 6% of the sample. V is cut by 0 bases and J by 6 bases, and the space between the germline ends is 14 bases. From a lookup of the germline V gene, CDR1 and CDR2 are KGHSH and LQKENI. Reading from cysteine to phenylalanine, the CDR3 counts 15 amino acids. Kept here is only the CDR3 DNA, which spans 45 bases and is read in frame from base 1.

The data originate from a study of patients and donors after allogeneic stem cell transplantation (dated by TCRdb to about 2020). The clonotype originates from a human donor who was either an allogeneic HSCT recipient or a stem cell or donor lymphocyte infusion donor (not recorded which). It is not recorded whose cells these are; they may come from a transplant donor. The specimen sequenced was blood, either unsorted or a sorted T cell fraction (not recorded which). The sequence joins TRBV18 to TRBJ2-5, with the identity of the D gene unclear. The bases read TGTGCCAGCTCACCACCGGTAGACACGGCCAAGACCCAGTACTTC. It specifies CASSPPVDTAKTQYF.